Listed below are T cell receptor beta chains from one sample, sequenced in a study of Graves' ophthalmopathy and Graves' hyperthyroidism. MiXCR, applied by TCRdb to the multiplex PCR reads, yields one record per CDR3 protein. The table has 500,000 to 700,000 distinct CDR3 sequences, approximately 21% seen once. The sample taken for sequencing was peripheral blood. These receptors came from a woman under 30 with stable Graves' hyperthyroidism. Some clones in this sample may be carry-over from other donors' samples. Each CDR3 is given with its conserved first and last residue. The D gene is left open where the match is weak. Part of the rows lack a size; the others show once, few, many or a class for expanded clones.

>TRBD1|NA|TRBV28|TRBJ1-5
TGTGCCAGCAGTTTGTGGGGACAGGGCTCGGATCAGCCCCAGCATTTT
CASSLWGQGSDQPQHF
>NA|NA|TRBV2|TRBJ1-6
TGTGCCAGCAGTGCCGGGACACCGAATTCACCCCTCCACTTT
CASSAGTPNSPLHF
>NA|many|TRBV7-2|TRBJ1-2
TGTGCCAGCAGCATAGACACTTATGGCTACACCTTC
CASSIDTYGYTF
>NA|many|TRBV2|TRBJ2-7
TGTGCCAGCAGTGGTATGCGCGGGGCCTACGAGCAGTACTTC
CASSGMRGAYEQYF
>NA|NA|TRBV30|TRBJ2-7
TGTGCCTGGAGTCGGACTGGATCTGAGCAGTACTTC
CAWSRTGSEQYF
>TRBD2|few|TRBV6-4|TRBJ2-3
TGTGCCAGCAGTGACTCAGCGGGAGCCACAGATACGCAGTATTTT
CASSDSAGATDTQYF
>TRBD1|many|TRBV12-5|TRBJ1-2
TGTGCTAGTGGTTTGGACCTAACAGGGGGCGTAAACTATGGCTACACCTTC
CASGLDLTGGVNYGYTF
>NA|NA|TRBV19|TRBJ1-1
TGTGCCAGTAGAGGGACCCGGAACACTGAAGCTTTCTTT
CASRGTRNTEAFF
>TRBD2|many|TRBV6-1|TRBJ2-3
TGTGCCAGCAGTCGTACGACTAGCGGGGGGACAGATACGCAGTATTTT
CASSRTTSGGTDTQYF
>NA|many|TRBV28|TRBJ1-3
TGTGCCAGCAGTTTTCTGAGAAACACCATATATTTT
CASSFLRNTIYF
>NA|many|TRBV6-5|TRBJ1-5
TGTGCCAGCATTAAGGGCCAGGGAGTTCGCTATCAGCCCCAGCATTTT
CASIKGQGVRYQPQHF
>TRBD1|once|TRBV29-1|TRBJ1-1
TGCAGCGCAGATACAGGGGGCGGGGGTGAAGCTTTCTTT
CSADTGGGGEAFF
>NA|few|TRBV5-4|TRBJ1-3
TGTGCCAGCAGTTCCTCACCGGGCCTGGCTGGAAACACCATATATTTT
CASSSSPGLAGNTIYF
>TRBD1|NA|TRBV25-1|TRBJ1-3
TGTGCCAGCAGACCGACAGGGGTCTCTGGAAACACCATATATTTT
CASRPTGVSGNTIYF
>NA|NA|TRBV5-1|TRBJ2-3
TGCGCCAGCAGCTTCTCGGACAGACGTCTCACAGATACGCAGTATTTT
CASSFSDRRLTDTQYF
>NA|many|TRBV7-2|TRBJ1-1
TGTGCCACGCTTAGCGCTTTCTTT
CATLSAFF
>TRBD2|many|TRBV28|TRBJ2-7
TGTGCCAGCAGCCTATGGACTAGCGGGAGAATCTCACGATCCGAGCAGTACTTC
CASSLWTSGRISRSEQYF
>NA|few|TRBV18|TRBJ1-3
TGTGCCAGCTCACAGGGCCTCTCGGACACCATATATTTT
CASSQGLSDTIYF
>NA|many|TRBV20-1|TRBJ2-2
TGCAGTGCTTGGACTGCCCTCACCGGGGAGCTGTTTTTT
CSAWTALTGELFF
>TRBD2|NA|TRBV7-2|TRBJ2-7
TGTGCCAGCAGCGAACGAGGAGCGGGGGCATACGAGCAGTACTTC
CASSERGAGAYEQYF
>NA|many|TRBV12-3/TRBV12-4|TRBJ1-6
TGTGCCAGCAGCCACGCAACTGAATCCGGAGGCGGGAACTCACCCCTCCACTTT
CASSHATESGGGNSPLHF
>NA|few|TRBV12-5|TRBJ2-3
TGTGCTAGTGGTTTGGTGGGGAGTGGTACGCAGTATTTT
CASGLVGSGTQYF
>TRBD2|few|TRBV7-6|TRBJ2-5
TGTGCCAGCAGCCCAGACCGCCTAGCGGGAGAGACCCAGTACTTC
CASSPDRLAGETQYF
>TRBD2|NA|TRBV29-1|TRBJ2-5
TGCAGCGTTGAGGGACTAGCGGGGGTTGAGACCCAGTACTTC
CSVEGLAGVETQYF
>NA|many|TRBV20-1|TRBJ2-7
TGCAGTGCTCGGGGGAGATTCTCGTACGAGCAGTACTTC
CSARGRFSYEQYF
>TRBD2|NA|TRBV18|TRBJ2-7
TGTGCCAGCTCCCCCACTAGCGGGAGTTTTAACGAGCAGTACTTC
CASSPTSGSFNEQYF
>NA|many|TRBV4-1|TRBJ1-6
TGCGCCAGCAGCCAAGATGGGGGGCGCCTTTCACCCCTCCACTTT
CASSQDGGRLSPLHF
>NA|many|TRBV28|TRBJ1-5
TGTGCCAGCAGTCAAAGGGCGCCCCAGCATTTT
CASSQRAPQHF
>TRBD1|many|TRBV7-2|TRBJ1-2
TGTGCCAGCAGCTCCGGACAGGCGCCGACCTATGGCTACACCTTC
CASSSGQAPTYGYTF
>NA|few|TRBV12-3/TRBV12-4|TRBJ1-5
TGTGCCAGCAGTCTACAGGGCGGCAATCAGCCCCAGCATTTT
CASSLQGGNQPQHF
>NA|many|TRBV4-1|TRBJ2-2
TGCGCCAGCAGCCAAGGGCCCGGCACCGGGGAGCTGTTTTTT
CASSQGPGTGELFF
>NA|many|TRBV6-2/TRBV6-3|TRBJ1-1
TGTGCCAGCACTCCCGGGAAGTATAACACTGAAGCTTTCTTT
CASTPGKYNTEAFF
>NA|many|TRBV30|TRBJ1-6
TGTGCCTGTGCGGGACGGGCAGGGATTAATTCACCCCTCCACTTT
CACAGRAGINSPLHF
>NA|many|TRBV2|TRBJ2-4
TGTGCCAGCGAAGGGGTTAGCGGTCCACTCGTCGAGGGGGTAGCCAAAAACATTCAGTACTTC
CASEGVSGPLVEGVAKNIQYF
>TRBD2|many|TRBV7-2|TRBJ2-7
TGTGCCAGCAGCTTAAGTAGGCTAGCGGGAGGAGAGCAGTACTTC
CASSLSRLAGGEQYF
>NA|NA|TRBV2|TRBJ2-7
TGTGCCAGCAGCCCGTCGGAACGGGGCGAGCAGTACTTC
CASSPSERGEQYF
>TRBD1|many|TRBV2|TRBJ1-2
TGTGCCAGCGCCGGGACAGGGGGCGCAGAATTTGGCTACACCTTC
CASAGTGGAEFGYTF
>NA|many|TRBV6-1|TRBJ2-7
TGTGCCAGCAGCCTGCCCCCTAGGGAGCAGTACTTC
CASSLPPREQYF
>TRBD1|NA|TRBV30|TRBJ2-5
TGTGCCTGGAGTGCGGGACAGAACCCAGAGACCCAGTACTTC
CAWSAGQNPETQYF
>TRBD2|many|TRBV20-1|TRBJ2-2
TGCAGTGCTAGAGCTAGCGGGGACAACACCGGGGAGCTGTTTTTT
CSARASGDNTGELFF
>NA|NA|TRBV5-1|TRBJ2-7
TGCGCCAGCAGCTCCGGGACGGTGTTCTACGAGCAGTACTTC
CASSSGTVFYEQYF